The 19 T cell receptor beta chains below all came from one sample that was sequenced in a study of CD8 T cells in ankylosing spondylitis. In TCRdb, the 5' RACE reads were re-called with MiXCR into one record per CDR3 protein. This table holds under 250,000 distinct CDR3 sequences, roughly 24% found once. What was sequenced was blood, either unsorted or a sorted T cell fraction (not recorded which). The receptors were sampled from a male donor with ankylosing spondylitis or in good health (not recorded which).

There are a few counts of this clonotype. V usage is TRBV6-4 and J usage is TRBJ2-5; tentative D call: TRBD2 (5 bases). This CDR3 is built from 15 residues. The V and J ends lost 0 bases and 1 base respectively, with 9 bases between them. Germline CDR1 reads MRHNA; CDR2 reads SNTAGT. CDR3 residues: CASSDSASGQETQYF. The CDR3 DNA reads as TGTGCCAGCAGTGACTCCGCGAGCGGCCAAGAGACCCAGTACTTC.

In this sample, this clonotype turned up many times. The chain employs TRBV5-6 and TRBJ2-3, with TRBD1 matching over 7 bases. This CDR3 has 15 residues. The V gene end was trimmed by 3 bases and the J gene end by 2 bases; junction bases not matched to a gene: 6. Germline V lookup: CDR1 SGHDT, CDR2 YYEEEE. For the CDR3, the DNA is TGTGCCAGCAGCTACCAGGGGGTTAACACAGATACGCAGTATTTT. Amino acids: CASSYQGVNTDTQYF.

This clonotype was counted at least ten times. CDR3 sequence reads: CASSLGRKETQYF. CDR3 DNA: TGTGCCAGCAGTTTAGGCAGGAAAGAGACCCAGTACTTC. This sequence joins TRBV12-3 or TRBV12-4 and TRBJ2-5; D is unresolved. The CDR3 length is 13 residues. The V end lost 1 base, the J end lost 3 bases, and 6 bases lay between the germline ends.

This clonotype was counted at least ten times. Here the CDR3 reads CSGGGHTQYF. In nucleotides, the CDR3 is TGCAGCGGGGGGGGACATACGCAGTATTTT. This chain links TRBV29-1 with TRBJ2-3, with 7 bases aligning to TRBD2. There are 10 residues in the CDR3. The germline V gene has CDR1 SQVTM and CDR2 ANQGSEA. V was pared by 7 bases and J by 7 bases, with 2 bases of the junction left unmatched.

Only a few counts were recorded for this clonotype. The chain has TRBV5-1 and TRBJ2-1; 7 positions match TRBD2. Germline lookup yields CDR1 SGHRS and CDR2 YFSETQ. With 2 bases clipped from V and 5 bases from J, the junction kept 10 bases outside the gene matches. CDR3 length: 16 amino acids. The CDR3 here is CASSLGRGGGHNEQFF. CDR3 nucleotide sequence: TGCGCCAGCAGCTTAGGGAGGGGAGGCGGACACAATGAGCAGTTCTTC.

The gene calls are TRBV5-1 and TRBJ1-1, with 8 bases that match TRBD1. CDR3 length: 13 residues. Trimming removed 7 bases from V and 4 bases from J; junction bases left unmatched: 6. Germline-derived CDR1 and CDR2 are SGHRS and YFSETQ. DNA for the CDR3: TGCGCCAGCGGACAGGGTTCGGCCACTGAAGCTTTCTTT. Its translation: CASGQGSATEAFF. Together with reference TRBV5-1 and TRBJ1-1, the CDR3 gives the full variable domain: KAGVTQTPRYLIKTRGQQVTLSCSPISGHRSVSWYQQTPGQGLQFLFEYFSETQRNKGNFPGRFSGRQFSNSRSEMNVSTLELGDSALYLCASGQGSATEAFFGQGTRLTVV.

At least ten counts were recorded for this clonotype. The rearrangement links TRBV20-1 to TRBJ2-1, with 8 bases matching TRBD2. Germline V gene lookup returns CDR1 DFQATT and CDR2 SNEGSKA (reference sequence). V gave up 6 bases and J gave up 0 bases; unmatched junction bases: 4. This CDR3 has 14 amino acids. Here the CDR3 DNA reads TGCAGTGCCGTAGCGGGGAGCTCCTACAATGAGCAGTTCTTC. Protein product: CSAVAGSSYNEQFF.

The chain joins TRBV20-1 to TRBJ2-1, with 12 bases aligning to TRBD2. CDR1 is DFQATT, CDR2 SNEGSKA, per germline (reference sequence). The ends lost 4 bases at V and 1 base at J; junction bases unmatched: 2. This CDR3 has 15 residues. The CDR3 protein is CSATGTSGSYNEQFF. DNA of the CDR3: TGCAGTGCTACCGGGACTAGCGGGTCCTACAATGAGCAGTTCTTC.

This clonotype occurred a few times. The genes are TRBV29-1 and TRBJ2-1; 9 bases align to TRBD2. This CDR3 contains 13 residues. Germline V gene sequence: CDR1 SQVTM, CDR2 ANQGSEA. V dropped 6 bases and J dropped 9; count of bases not matched to a gene: 9. In DNA form, the CDR3 reads TGCAGCGTGAGTAGCGGGAGAAGTGTTGAGCAGTTCTTC. Encoded protein: CSVSSGRSVEQFF.

This clonotype occurred once. The chain employs TRBV7-8 and TRBJ2-1; D possibly corresponds to TRBD2 (5 bases). CDR1 and CDR2 (germline): SGHVS, FQNEAQ. This CDR3 is 13 amino acids long. Trimming left V 5 bases short and J 9 bases short, with 14 bases between. The DNA of the CDR3 is TGTGCCAGCAGCGTGGGAGAGGTGGGTGAGCAGTTCTTC. Encoded protein: CASSVGEVGEQFF.

At least ten counts were recorded for this clonotype. This chain joins TRBV7-2 and TRBJ2-7; weak D call: TRBD2 (6 bases). In germline, CDR1 is SGHTA, CDR2 FQGNSA. V was trimmed by 5 bases and J by 2 bases, leaving 13 bases between them. This CDR3 region has 14 residues. The CDR3 DNA follows: TGTGCCAGCAGCCATGGGGACTGGCCCTACGAGCAGTACTTC. Translating gives CASSHGDWPYEQYF.

This chain joins TRBV12-3 or TRBV12-4 and TRBJ2-1; 9 bases align to TRBD2. With V trimmed by 3 bases and J by 5 bases, 8 bases remained unmatched. The CDR3 sequence is 16 residues long. In DNA form, the CDR3 reads TGTGCCAGCAGTTTGAGGCGCCTAGCGGGGAACAATGAGCAGTTCTTC. Translated: CASSLRRLAGNNEQFF.

DNA of the CDR3: TGCAGTGGCGGGGACAGCAGGAACACTGAAGCTTTCTTT. This sequence encodes CSGGDSRNTEAFF. This chain links TRBV29-1 with TRBJ1-1; TRBD1 matches at 7 bases. This CDR3 is built from 13 residues. Germline V CDR1 and CDR2: SQVTM, ANQGSEA.

A few counts support this clonotype. CDR3 DNA sequence: TGCGCCAGCAGCTTCTCGACTGGGGGCACCTACGAGCAGTACTTC. Protein: CASSFSTGGTYEQYF. The V gene is TRBV5-1, the J gene TRBJ2-7; TRBD1 might be the D (6 bases). Germline V gene data show CDR1 as SGHRS and CDR2 as YFSETQ. Trimming pared 2 bases from V and 2 bases from J, leaving 14 bases between. There are 15 residues in the CDR3.

V and J are TRBV12-3 or TRBV12-4 and TRBJ1-6; TRBD1 matches at 7 bases. Germline trimming cut 6 bases from V and 7 bases from J; bases unmatched to any gene: 6. CDR3 length: 14 residues. CDR3 DNA sequence: TGTGCCAGCAGACAGGGACAGTACAATTCACCCCTCCACTTT. It translates to CASRQGQYNSPLHF.

This clonotype was counted at least ten times. The J gene is TRBJ1-1, the V gene TRBV5-1; D remains ambiguous. V lost 2 bases, J lost 1 base, and 9 bases lay in between. Germline V gene lookup returns CDR1 SGHRS and CDR2 YFSETQ. The CDR3 length is 14 residues. CDR3 coding DNA: TGCGCCAGCAGCTTTGGCGCCCCGAACACTGAAGCTTTCTTT. Protein: CASSFGAPNTEAFF. The complete variable domain, with remaining parts taken from reference TRBV5-1 and TRBJ1-1, reads KAGVTQTPRYLIKTRGQQVTLSCSPISGHRSVSWYQQTPGQGLQFLFEYFSETQRNKGNFPGRFSGRQFSNSRSEMNVSTLELGDSALYLCASSFGAPNTEAFFGQGTRLTVV.

This clonotype has ten or more counts. The CDR3, as DNA: TGTGCCATCAGCGCTCAACACGGCGAGCAGTACTTC. This encodes CAISAQHGEQYF. The chain couples TRBV10-3 to TRBJ2-7; D is ambiguous. The V and J ends lost 6 bases and 6 bases respectively, with 12 bases between them. In germline, CDR1 is ENHRY, CDR2 SYGVKD. The CDR3 is made up of 12 amino acids.

This chain links TRBV20-1 with TRBJ1-1; perhaps TRBD1 as D (6 bases). The germline V gene has CDR1 DFQATT and CDR2 SNEGSKA (reference sequence). V dropped 6 bases and J dropped 5 bases, with 16 bases sitting between them. This CDR3 comprises 13 residues. CDR3 sequence reads: CSASSGGRTEAFF. The CDR3 DNA reads as TGCAGTGCCAGTAGCGGGGGGCGGACTGAAGCTTTCTTT.

In its sample, this clonotype was seen a few times. The chain couples TRBV20-1 to TRBJ2-1; 10 bases fit TRBD2. There are 14 residues in the CDR3. J lost 3 bases, V lost 6 bases, and 5 bases had no gene match. Germline V gene sequence: CDR1 DFQATT, CDR2 SNEGSKA (reference sequence). CDR3 bases: TGCAGTGCACATAGCGGGAGGCTCTACAATGAGCAGTTCTTC. The encoded protein is CSAHSGRLYNEQFF.